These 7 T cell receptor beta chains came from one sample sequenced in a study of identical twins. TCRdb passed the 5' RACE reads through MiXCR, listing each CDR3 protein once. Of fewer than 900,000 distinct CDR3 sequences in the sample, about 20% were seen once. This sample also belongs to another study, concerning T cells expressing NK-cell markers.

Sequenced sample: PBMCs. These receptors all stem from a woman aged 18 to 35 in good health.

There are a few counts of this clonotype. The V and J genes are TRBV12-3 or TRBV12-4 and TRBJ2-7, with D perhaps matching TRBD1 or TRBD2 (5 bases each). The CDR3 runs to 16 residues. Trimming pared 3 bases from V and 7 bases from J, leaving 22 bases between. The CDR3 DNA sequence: TGTGCCAGCAGTTTTGGTCTTGGGGGATCAACGGGGGAGCAGTACTTC. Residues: CASSFGLGGSTGEQYF.

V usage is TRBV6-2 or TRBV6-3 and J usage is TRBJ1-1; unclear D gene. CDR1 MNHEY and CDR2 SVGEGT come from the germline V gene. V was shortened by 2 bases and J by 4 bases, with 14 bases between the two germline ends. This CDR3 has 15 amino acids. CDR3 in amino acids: CASSYVGTTVTEAFF. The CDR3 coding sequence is TGTGCCAGCAGTTACGTTGGCACGACGGTCACTGAAGCTTTCTTT.

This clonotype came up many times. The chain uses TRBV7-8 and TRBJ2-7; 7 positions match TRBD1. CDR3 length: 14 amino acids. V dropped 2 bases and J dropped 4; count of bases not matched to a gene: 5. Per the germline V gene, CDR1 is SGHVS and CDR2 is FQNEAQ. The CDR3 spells CASSLRDRVYEQYF. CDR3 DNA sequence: TGTGCCAGCAGCTTACGGGACAGAGTTTACGAGCAGTACTTC.

This CDR3 reads CASAPGSPTQYF. The CDR3 coding sequence is TGTGCTAGTGCTCCCGGGAGTCCCACGCAGTATTTT. This sequence joins TRBV12-5 and TRBJ2-3; D may be TRBD2 (6 bases). CDR3 length: 12 residues. V lost 7 bases, J lost 9 bases, and 14 bases lay in between. From germline, CDR1 is LGHNT and CDR2 FRNRAP.

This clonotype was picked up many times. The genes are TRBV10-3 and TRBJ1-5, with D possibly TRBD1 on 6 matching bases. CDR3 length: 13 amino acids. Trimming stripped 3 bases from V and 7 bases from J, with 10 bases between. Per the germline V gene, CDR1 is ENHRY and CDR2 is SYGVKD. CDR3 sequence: CAISERGEQPQHF. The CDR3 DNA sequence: TGTGCCATCAGTGAAAGGGGGGAACAGCCCCAGCATTTT.

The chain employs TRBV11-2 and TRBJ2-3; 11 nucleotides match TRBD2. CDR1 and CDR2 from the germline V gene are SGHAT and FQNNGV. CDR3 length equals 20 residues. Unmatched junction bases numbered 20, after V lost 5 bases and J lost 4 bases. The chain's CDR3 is CASSHTLAGGPGLFADTQYF. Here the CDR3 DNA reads TGTGCCAGCAGCCATACCTTAGCGGGAGGGCCTGGTTTATTCGCAGATACGCAGTATTTT.

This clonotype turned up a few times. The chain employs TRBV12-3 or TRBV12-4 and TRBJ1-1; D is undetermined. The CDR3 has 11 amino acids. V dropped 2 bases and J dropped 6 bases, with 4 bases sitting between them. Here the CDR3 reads CASSLWPEAFF. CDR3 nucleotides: TGTGCCAGCAGTTTATGGCCTGAAGCTTTCTTT.